This T cell receptor (beta chain) was documented in a study of Graves' ophthalmopathy and Graves' hyperthyroidism. The sequenced template was RNA, covering the TCR beta CDR3 region. First-round RT-PCR employed HTBI primers, with a second-round multiplex PCR after it. MiXCR, applied by TCRdb to the multiplex PCR reads, yields one record per CDR3 protein. The sample shows about 420,000 distinct CDR3 sequences, under 25% of them seen only once. This clonotype was picked up many times. CDR3 length equals 13 residues. From germline, CDR1 is GTSNPN and CDR2 SVGIG (reference sequence). Deletions cut 3 bases from V and 1 base from J, with 9 bases between. Newly diagnosed hyperthyroidism donors, aged 18 to 65, duration under 2 months.

The rearrangement uses TRBV30 and TRBJ1-1, with a weak D call TRBD1 (5 bases). The sequence was obtained from a woman younger than 30 with stable Graves' hyperthyroidism. The sample taken for sequencing was peripheral blood. The CDR3 DNA sequence: TGTGCCTGGAGGTCGAGGGGGAACACTGAAGCTTTCTTT. Its translation: CAWRSRGNTEAFF.